These T cell receptor beta chains were read from a single sample in a study of blood T cell repertoires in COVID-19. TCRdb's copy holds only in-frame clones and misses some; the assay was immunoSEQ multiplex PCR. The sample lists more than 150,000 clones, 85% to 90% occurring once. The sample consisted of peripheral blood. The receptors were gathered from a man in his 70s with active or convalescent COVID-19. The CDR3 runs from the conserved cysteine through the conserved F or W. D genes are given only for firm matches. Clone size is not always given. Where it is, it says once, few, many or a class for expanded clones.

CDR3nt: TGTGCCAGCAGCCAAGATCTGGTAGCGCTAGCCAAAAACATTCAGTACTTC
CDR3aa: CASSQDLVALAKNIQYF
v_gene: TRBV3-1/TRBV3-2
len: 17
j_gene: TRBJ2-4
abundance: NA
d_gene: NA

CDR3nt: TGCAGCGTTGATTCGGGAGGGTACGAGCAGTACTTC
CDR3aa: CSVDSGGYEQYF
v_gene: TRBV29-1
len: 12
j_gene: TRBJ2-7
abundance: once
d_gene: TRBD2

CDR3nt: TGTGCCAGCAGTTCCGGGGACAGATATGAGCAGTTCTTC
CDR3aa: CASSSGDRYEQFF
v_gene: TRBV28
len: 13
j_gene: TRBJ2-1
abundance: NA
d_gene: TRBD1

CDR3nt: TGTGCCAGCAGCCCAGCGGGATCCTACAATGAGCAGTTCTTC
CDR3aa: CASSPAGSYNEQFF
v_gene: TRBV11-2
len: 14
j_gene: TRBJ2-1
abundance: many
d_gene: TRBD2

CDR3nt: TGTGCCAGTAGTATAAGGGGACAGGCCTTTCAGCCCCAGCATTTT
CDR3aa: CASSIRGQAFQPQHF
v_gene: TRBV19
len: 15
j_gene: TRBJ1-5
abundance: NA
d_gene: TRBD1

CDR3nt: TGCGCCAGCAGCTTGGGACAGGGCAACTATGGCTACACCTTC
CDR3aa: CASSLGQGNYGYTF
v_gene: TRBV5-1
len: 14
j_gene: TRBJ1-2
abundance: NA
d_gene: TRBD1

CDR3nt: TGCAGCGTGACAGGCTATGGCTACACCTTC
CDR3aa: CSVTGYGYTF
v_gene: TRBV29-1
len: 10
j_gene: TRBJ1-2
abundance: NA
d_gene: NA

CDR3nt: TGTGCCAGTAGTCCGACAGGGGACACTGAAGCTTTCTTT
CDR3aa: CASSPTGDTEAFF
v_gene: TRBV19
len: 13
j_gene: TRBJ1-1
abundance: NA
d_gene: TRBD1

CDR3nt: TGTGCCAGTAGTTCCGCAGGGCCAGCTAATGAAAAACTGTTTTTT
CDR3aa: CASSSAGPANEKLFF
v_gene: TRBV19
len: 15
j_gene: TRBJ1-4
abundance: NA
d_gene: NA

CDR3nt: TGTGCCAGCAGCCCGCCGGGACAGGGGTCCTACGAGCAGTACTTC
CDR3aa: CASSPPGQGSYEQYF
v_gene: TRBV3-1/TRBV3-2
len: 15
j_gene: TRBJ2-7
abundance: NA
d_gene: TRBD1

CDR3nt: TGTGCCAGCACCGACAGTAATTCACCCCTCCACTTT
CDR3aa: CASTDSNSPLHF
v_gene: TRBV6-5
len: 12
j_gene: TRBJ1-6
abundance: NA
d_gene: NA

CDR3nt: TGCGCCAGCAGGGACTCAACTAATGAAAAACTGTTTTTT
CDR3aa: CASRDSTNEKLFF
v_gene: TRBV5-1
len: 13
j_gene: TRBJ1-4
abundance: NA
d_gene: NA

CDR3nt: TGTGCCAGCAGCCCCAGACAGGGGATTGATCAGCCCCAGCATTTT
CDR3aa: CASSPRQGIDQPQHF
v_gene: TRBV3-1/TRBV3-2
len: 15
j_gene: TRBJ1-5
abundance: once
d_gene: TRBD1

CDR3nt: TGTGCCACCAGTGATGTCCGATCCGGGACTAGCGGCTCCTACAATGAGCAGTTCTTC
CDR3aa: CATSDVRSGTSGSYNEQFF
v_gene: TRBV24-1
len: 19
j_gene: TRBJ2-1
abundance: NA
d_gene: TRBD2

CDR3nt: TGTGCCAGCTCGGGACAGTCGAACACTGAAGCTTTCTTT
CDR3aa: CASSGQSNTEAFF
v_gene: TRBV18
len: 13
j_gene: TRBJ1-1
abundance: many
d_gene: TRBD1

CDR3nt: TGTGCCAGCAGCGTAGCGGGTGACACTGAAGCTTTCTTT
CDR3aa: CASSVAGDTEAFF
v_gene: TRBV9
len: 13
j_gene: TRBJ1-1
abundance: NA
d_gene: NA

CDR3nt: TGTGCCAGCAGCTCGGGACAGGGTGCTTATGGCTACACCTTC
CDR3aa: CASSSGQGAYGYTF
v_gene: TRBV7-9
len: 14
j_gene: TRBJ1-2
abundance: NA
d_gene: TRBD1

CDR3nt: TGTGCCAGCAGTTACTCGATCTCGGGCTACGAGCAGTACTTC
CDR3aa: CASSYSISGYEQYF
v_gene: TRBV6-2/TRBV6-3
len: 14
j_gene: TRBJ2-7
abundance: NA
d_gene: NA

CDR3nt: TGTGCCAGCAGTGTAGCGGGAGTTTATACCGGGGAGCTGTTTTTT
CDR3aa: CASSVAGVYTGELFF
v_gene: TRBV6-2/TRBV6-3
len: 15
j_gene: TRBJ2-2
abundance: NA
d_gene: TRBD2

CDR3nt: TGTGCCAGCAGCCAGGATGGTGAGCAGTTCTTC
CDR3aa: CASSQDGEQFF
v_gene: TRBV2
len: 11
j_gene: TRBJ2-1
abundance: NA
d_gene: NA

CDR3nt: TGTGCCATAAAGGACAGGGTACTTGATGGCTACACCTTC
CDR3aa: CAIKDRVLDGYTF
v_gene: TRBV10-3
len: 13
j_gene: TRBJ1-2
abundance: NA
d_gene: TRBD1

CDR3nt: TGTGCCAGCAGTCCAGGGCTTTATGGCTACACCTTC
CDR3aa: CASSPGLYGYTF
v_gene: TRBV6-2/TRBV6-3
len: 12
j_gene: TRBJ1-2
abundance: NA
d_gene: NA

CDR3nt: TGTGCCAGCAGTTTATTGGGGGCGCGGAATGAAAAACTGTTTTTT
CDR3aa: CASSLLGARNEKLFF
v_gene: TRBV27
len: 15
j_gene: TRBJ1-4
abundance: NA
d_gene: NA

CDR3nt: TGTGCCAGCCTATCGACAGGGGGAAGCAATCAGCCCCAGCATTTT
CDR3aa: CASLSTGGSNQPQHF
v_gene: TRBV18
len: 15
j_gene: TRBJ1-5
abundance: NA
d_gene: TRBD1

CDR3nt: TGTGCCACCAGCAGAGATCCCGCAGGGCAGGCTTTCTTT
CDR3aa: CATSRDPAGQAFF
v_gene: TRBV15
len: 13
j_gene: TRBJ1-1
abundance: NA
d_gene: NA

CDR3nt: TGCAGCGTGACTGACTCCTACGAGCAGTACTTC
CDR3aa: CSVTDSYEQYF
v_gene: TRBV29-1
len: 11
j_gene: TRBJ2-7
abundance: NA
d_gene: NA

CDR3nt: TGCGCCAGCAGCTTGGGTAGGACAGGAGTCGTCACTGAAGCTTTCTTT
CDR3aa: CASSLGRTGVVTEAFF
v_gene: TRBV5-1
len: 16
j_gene: TRBJ1-1
abundance: NA
d_gene: TRBD1

CDR3nt: TGTGCCAGCAGTGACACCAGGGGACGGAACACTGAAGCTTTCTTT
CDR3aa: CASSDTRGRNTEAFF
v_gene: TRBV28
len: 15
j_gene: TRBJ1-1
abundance: NA
d_gene: NA

CDR3nt: TGTGCCAGTAATGAGGGCCCAAAGAGCTCCTACAATGAGCAGTTCTTC
CDR3aa: CASNEGPKSSYNEQFF
v_gene: TRBV19
len: 16
j_gene: TRBJ2-1
abundance: NA
d_gene: NA

CDR3nt: TGCGCCAGCAGCTTTTCCGGGAGCGAAAAACTGTTTTTT
CDR3aa: CASSFSGSEKLFF
v_gene: TRBV5-1
len: 13
j_gene: TRBJ1-4
abundance: NA
d_gene: NA

CDR3nt: TGTGCCAGCAGCCTTCACAGGGTCGGTGGAAACACCATATATTTT
CDR3aa: CASSLHRVGGNTIYF
v_gene: TRBV11-2
len: 15
j_gene: TRBJ1-3
abundance: NA
d_gene: NA

CDR3nt: TGTGCCAGCTCACCACTCCAGGGAGGAGACAACTATGGCTACACCTTC
CDR3aa: CASSPLQGGDNYGYTF
v_gene: TRBV18
len: 16
j_gene: TRBJ1-2
abundance: NA
d_gene: NA

CDR3nt: TGTGCCAGCACCGACTTCCCAAATAATTCACCCCTCCACTTT
CDR3aa: CASTDFPNNSPLHF
v_gene: TRBV5-5
len: 14
j_gene: TRBJ1-6
abundance: NA
d_gene: NA

CDR3nt: TGTGCCAGCAGCTTAGATTGGACAGCAAATGAGCAGTTCTTC
CDR3aa: CASSLDWTANEQFF
v_gene: TRBV7-2
len: 14
j_gene: TRBJ2-1
abundance: NA
d_gene: NA

CDR3nt: TGCGCCAGCAGCCTGACAGGAAACAATCAGCCCCAGCATTTT
CDR3aa: CASSLTGNNQPQHF
v_gene: TRBV5-1
len: 14
j_gene: TRBJ1-5
abundance: NA
d_gene: NA

CDR3nt: TGCGCCAGCAGCATTGACAAGAGCTCTGGAAACACCATATATTTT
CDR3aa: CASSIDKSSGNTIYF
v_gene: TRBV5-1
len: 15
j_gene: TRBJ1-3
abundance: NA
d_gene: NA

CDR3nt: TGTGCCAGCAGCCCATTTGGGACAGCTGCTCAGGGCTACACCTTC
CDR3aa: CASSPFGTAAQGYTF
v_gene: TRBV7-2
len: 15
j_gene: TRBJ1-2
abundance: NA
d_gene: TRBD1

CDR3nt: TGCGCCAGCAGCACACGACAGGGTAACTATGGCTACACCTTC
CDR3aa: CASSTRQGNYGYTF
v_gene: TRBV5-1
len: 14
j_gene: TRBJ1-2
abundance: NA
d_gene: TRBD1

CDR3nt: TGCGCCAGCAGCGGCGGACAGACGATTAACTATGGCTACACCTTC
CDR3aa: CASSGGQTINYGYTF
v_gene: TRBV5-1
len: 15
j_gene: TRBJ1-2
abundance: NA
d_gene: NA

CDR3nt: TGTGCCAGCGAATCCGGGGAAGGTAGCACAGATACGCAGTATTTT
CDR3aa: CASESGEGSTDTQYF
v_gene: TRBV7-9
len: 15
j_gene: TRBJ2-3
abundance: NA
d_gene: NA

CDR3nt: TGCGCCAGCAGAAAAGGGGGGGACGCCATGAACTATGGCTACACCTTC
CDR3aa: CASRKGGDAMNYGYTF
v_gene: TRBV4-1
len: 16
j_gene: TRBJ1-2
abundance: once
d_gene: NA

CDR3nt: TGTGCCAGCCAAAGGTCCGCTACGGGGAGCAATCAGCCCCAGCATTTT
CDR3aa: CASQRSATGSNQPQHF
v_gene: TRBV19
len: 16
j_gene: TRBJ1-5
abundance: NA
d_gene: NA

CDR3nt: TGTGCCAGCAGTAAACGACAGGGGCCTAATGAAAAACTGTTTTTT
CDR3aa: CASSKRQGPNEKLFF
v_gene: TRBV6-5
len: 15
j_gene: TRBJ1-4
abundance: NA
d_gene: TRBD1